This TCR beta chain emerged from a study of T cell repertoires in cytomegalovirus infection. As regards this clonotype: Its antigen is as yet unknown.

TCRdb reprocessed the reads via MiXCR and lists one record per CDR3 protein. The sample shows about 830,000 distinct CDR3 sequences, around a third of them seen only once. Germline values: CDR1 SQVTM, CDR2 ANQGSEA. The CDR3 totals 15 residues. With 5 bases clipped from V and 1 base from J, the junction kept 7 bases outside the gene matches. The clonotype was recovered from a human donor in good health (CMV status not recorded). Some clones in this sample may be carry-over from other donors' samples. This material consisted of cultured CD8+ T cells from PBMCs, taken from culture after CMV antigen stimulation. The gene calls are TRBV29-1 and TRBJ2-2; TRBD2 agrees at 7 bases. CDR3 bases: TGCAGCGTTAGAGTGGGAGGGGAGAACACCGGGGAGCTGTTTTTT. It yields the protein CSVRVGGENTGELFF.